This T cell receptor (beta chain) emerged from a study of T-cell reconstitution after alpha-beta-depleted transplantation in children. General observations from the study: Newly generated T cells supplied most T-cell counts and diversity one year post-transplant. As was reported, about two months after transplant, alpha-beta T cells came from several hundred expanded graft clones.

This clonotype was found a few times. Its antigen remains unknown. The CDR3 is made up of 19 amino acids. Germline trimming cut 5 bases from V and 3 bases from J; bases unmatched to any gene: 11. Germline V gene data show CDR1 as SNHLY and CDR2 as FYNNEI. Preparation of the TCRbeta library involved a method that used unique molecular identifiers. TCRdb ran MiXCR on the PCR reads and lists one entry per CDR3 protein. The sample carries just under 150,000 distinct CDR3 sequences, 8.8% recorded once. The sample consisted of PBMCs, mostly from graft donor cells, taken 180 days after TCRalphabeta/CD19-depleted stem cell transplant. This TCR came from a female patient aged 2-10 years who had a stem cell transplant for congenital amegakaryocytic thrombocytopenia, so the T cells may come from the graft donor. The chain is built from TRBV2 and TRBJ2-3, with 16 bases fitting TRBD2. Here the CDR3 reads CASSLSPGLAGGPTDTQYF. CDR3 sequence (DNA): TGTGCCAGCAGTCTGAGTCCGGGACTAGCGGGAGGGCCTACAGATACGCAGTATTTT.